This T cell receptor (beta chain) was found in a study of blood T cell repertoires in COVID-19. As for the study in general: COVID-19 samples from acute and convalescent phases originated in the United States, Italy and Spain. The cDNA or gDNA used as material had been derived from T cells, B-cell-depleted T cells, or PBMCs.

After removal of 2 bases from V and 9 bases from J, the junction contained 11 bases not matched to a gene. Germline-derived CDR1 and CDR2 are LNHDA and SQIVND (reference sequence). This CDR3 has 16 residues. In the study's own analysis: Nucleated cell number was recorded as an estimate derived from reference gene primer amplification. TCRdb keeps only in-frame clones here, not all; method: immunoSEQ multiplex PCR. V, J and clone size reflect that table, while D and trimming were determined from the DNA. The sample consists of about 98,000 clones, nearly 90% of them appearing once. Sequenced sample: peripheral blood. This receptor was identified in a man in his 70s with acute or convalescent COVID-19. V gene TRBV19 combines with J gene TRBJ2-5, with 11 bases identical to TRBD2. The CDR3: CASSITPGLAARAQYF. CDR3 nucleotide sequence: TGTGCCAGTAGTATAACCCCGGGACTAGCGGCTCGAGCCCAGTACTTC.